This TCR beta chain was obtained from a study of beta chain features in type 1 diabetes. A remark on this clone: Germline is not matched at one junction end, which may reflect a read error.

Expressed TCRB transcripts were sequenced because the entire RNA isolate underwent reverse transcription. This table comes from immunoSEQ multiplex PCR, and its TCRdb copy is limited to in-frame clones, with some not included. The sample yields just over 600,000 clones, 15% to 17% seen once. The CDR3 has 12 amino acids. Germline values: CDR1 SGHDT, CDR2 YYEEEE. The chain is built from TRBV5-6 and TRBJ2-3, with TRBD1 matching over 7 bases. The receptor was derived from a man between 18 and 29 years old in good health. Sequencing was carried out using naive CD4+ T cells from blood. The CDR3 nucleotides are TGTGCCAGCAGCTTAAGGATCACAGGGGTGACGTGG. Amino acid sequence: CASSLRITGVTW.